The clone carrying this TCR beta chain turned up a few times. Memory CD4+ cells were defined as CD4+CD45RO+CD25-. TCRdb reprocessed the 5' RACE reads via MiXCR and lists one record per CDR3 protein. Of some 7,900 distinct CDR3 sequences in the sample, around 53% were seen once. The germline gives CDR1 SQVTM, CDR2 ANQGSEA. This CDR3 is 12 amino acids long. The V end lost 7 bases, the J end lost 13 bases, and 20 bases lay between the germline ends. This chain links TRBV29-1 with TRBJ2-1, with TRBD2 as a possible D gene (7 bases). The sequence was obtained from a female donor with breast cancer. Sequencing used memory CD4+ T cells sorted from a lymph node. Subset in this sample: memory CD4+ T cells, CD4+CD45RO+CD25-. CDR3 sequence reads: CSAGAAGENQFF. The CDR3 bases are TGCAGCGCGGGGGCCGCGGGAGAGAACCAGTTCTTC.